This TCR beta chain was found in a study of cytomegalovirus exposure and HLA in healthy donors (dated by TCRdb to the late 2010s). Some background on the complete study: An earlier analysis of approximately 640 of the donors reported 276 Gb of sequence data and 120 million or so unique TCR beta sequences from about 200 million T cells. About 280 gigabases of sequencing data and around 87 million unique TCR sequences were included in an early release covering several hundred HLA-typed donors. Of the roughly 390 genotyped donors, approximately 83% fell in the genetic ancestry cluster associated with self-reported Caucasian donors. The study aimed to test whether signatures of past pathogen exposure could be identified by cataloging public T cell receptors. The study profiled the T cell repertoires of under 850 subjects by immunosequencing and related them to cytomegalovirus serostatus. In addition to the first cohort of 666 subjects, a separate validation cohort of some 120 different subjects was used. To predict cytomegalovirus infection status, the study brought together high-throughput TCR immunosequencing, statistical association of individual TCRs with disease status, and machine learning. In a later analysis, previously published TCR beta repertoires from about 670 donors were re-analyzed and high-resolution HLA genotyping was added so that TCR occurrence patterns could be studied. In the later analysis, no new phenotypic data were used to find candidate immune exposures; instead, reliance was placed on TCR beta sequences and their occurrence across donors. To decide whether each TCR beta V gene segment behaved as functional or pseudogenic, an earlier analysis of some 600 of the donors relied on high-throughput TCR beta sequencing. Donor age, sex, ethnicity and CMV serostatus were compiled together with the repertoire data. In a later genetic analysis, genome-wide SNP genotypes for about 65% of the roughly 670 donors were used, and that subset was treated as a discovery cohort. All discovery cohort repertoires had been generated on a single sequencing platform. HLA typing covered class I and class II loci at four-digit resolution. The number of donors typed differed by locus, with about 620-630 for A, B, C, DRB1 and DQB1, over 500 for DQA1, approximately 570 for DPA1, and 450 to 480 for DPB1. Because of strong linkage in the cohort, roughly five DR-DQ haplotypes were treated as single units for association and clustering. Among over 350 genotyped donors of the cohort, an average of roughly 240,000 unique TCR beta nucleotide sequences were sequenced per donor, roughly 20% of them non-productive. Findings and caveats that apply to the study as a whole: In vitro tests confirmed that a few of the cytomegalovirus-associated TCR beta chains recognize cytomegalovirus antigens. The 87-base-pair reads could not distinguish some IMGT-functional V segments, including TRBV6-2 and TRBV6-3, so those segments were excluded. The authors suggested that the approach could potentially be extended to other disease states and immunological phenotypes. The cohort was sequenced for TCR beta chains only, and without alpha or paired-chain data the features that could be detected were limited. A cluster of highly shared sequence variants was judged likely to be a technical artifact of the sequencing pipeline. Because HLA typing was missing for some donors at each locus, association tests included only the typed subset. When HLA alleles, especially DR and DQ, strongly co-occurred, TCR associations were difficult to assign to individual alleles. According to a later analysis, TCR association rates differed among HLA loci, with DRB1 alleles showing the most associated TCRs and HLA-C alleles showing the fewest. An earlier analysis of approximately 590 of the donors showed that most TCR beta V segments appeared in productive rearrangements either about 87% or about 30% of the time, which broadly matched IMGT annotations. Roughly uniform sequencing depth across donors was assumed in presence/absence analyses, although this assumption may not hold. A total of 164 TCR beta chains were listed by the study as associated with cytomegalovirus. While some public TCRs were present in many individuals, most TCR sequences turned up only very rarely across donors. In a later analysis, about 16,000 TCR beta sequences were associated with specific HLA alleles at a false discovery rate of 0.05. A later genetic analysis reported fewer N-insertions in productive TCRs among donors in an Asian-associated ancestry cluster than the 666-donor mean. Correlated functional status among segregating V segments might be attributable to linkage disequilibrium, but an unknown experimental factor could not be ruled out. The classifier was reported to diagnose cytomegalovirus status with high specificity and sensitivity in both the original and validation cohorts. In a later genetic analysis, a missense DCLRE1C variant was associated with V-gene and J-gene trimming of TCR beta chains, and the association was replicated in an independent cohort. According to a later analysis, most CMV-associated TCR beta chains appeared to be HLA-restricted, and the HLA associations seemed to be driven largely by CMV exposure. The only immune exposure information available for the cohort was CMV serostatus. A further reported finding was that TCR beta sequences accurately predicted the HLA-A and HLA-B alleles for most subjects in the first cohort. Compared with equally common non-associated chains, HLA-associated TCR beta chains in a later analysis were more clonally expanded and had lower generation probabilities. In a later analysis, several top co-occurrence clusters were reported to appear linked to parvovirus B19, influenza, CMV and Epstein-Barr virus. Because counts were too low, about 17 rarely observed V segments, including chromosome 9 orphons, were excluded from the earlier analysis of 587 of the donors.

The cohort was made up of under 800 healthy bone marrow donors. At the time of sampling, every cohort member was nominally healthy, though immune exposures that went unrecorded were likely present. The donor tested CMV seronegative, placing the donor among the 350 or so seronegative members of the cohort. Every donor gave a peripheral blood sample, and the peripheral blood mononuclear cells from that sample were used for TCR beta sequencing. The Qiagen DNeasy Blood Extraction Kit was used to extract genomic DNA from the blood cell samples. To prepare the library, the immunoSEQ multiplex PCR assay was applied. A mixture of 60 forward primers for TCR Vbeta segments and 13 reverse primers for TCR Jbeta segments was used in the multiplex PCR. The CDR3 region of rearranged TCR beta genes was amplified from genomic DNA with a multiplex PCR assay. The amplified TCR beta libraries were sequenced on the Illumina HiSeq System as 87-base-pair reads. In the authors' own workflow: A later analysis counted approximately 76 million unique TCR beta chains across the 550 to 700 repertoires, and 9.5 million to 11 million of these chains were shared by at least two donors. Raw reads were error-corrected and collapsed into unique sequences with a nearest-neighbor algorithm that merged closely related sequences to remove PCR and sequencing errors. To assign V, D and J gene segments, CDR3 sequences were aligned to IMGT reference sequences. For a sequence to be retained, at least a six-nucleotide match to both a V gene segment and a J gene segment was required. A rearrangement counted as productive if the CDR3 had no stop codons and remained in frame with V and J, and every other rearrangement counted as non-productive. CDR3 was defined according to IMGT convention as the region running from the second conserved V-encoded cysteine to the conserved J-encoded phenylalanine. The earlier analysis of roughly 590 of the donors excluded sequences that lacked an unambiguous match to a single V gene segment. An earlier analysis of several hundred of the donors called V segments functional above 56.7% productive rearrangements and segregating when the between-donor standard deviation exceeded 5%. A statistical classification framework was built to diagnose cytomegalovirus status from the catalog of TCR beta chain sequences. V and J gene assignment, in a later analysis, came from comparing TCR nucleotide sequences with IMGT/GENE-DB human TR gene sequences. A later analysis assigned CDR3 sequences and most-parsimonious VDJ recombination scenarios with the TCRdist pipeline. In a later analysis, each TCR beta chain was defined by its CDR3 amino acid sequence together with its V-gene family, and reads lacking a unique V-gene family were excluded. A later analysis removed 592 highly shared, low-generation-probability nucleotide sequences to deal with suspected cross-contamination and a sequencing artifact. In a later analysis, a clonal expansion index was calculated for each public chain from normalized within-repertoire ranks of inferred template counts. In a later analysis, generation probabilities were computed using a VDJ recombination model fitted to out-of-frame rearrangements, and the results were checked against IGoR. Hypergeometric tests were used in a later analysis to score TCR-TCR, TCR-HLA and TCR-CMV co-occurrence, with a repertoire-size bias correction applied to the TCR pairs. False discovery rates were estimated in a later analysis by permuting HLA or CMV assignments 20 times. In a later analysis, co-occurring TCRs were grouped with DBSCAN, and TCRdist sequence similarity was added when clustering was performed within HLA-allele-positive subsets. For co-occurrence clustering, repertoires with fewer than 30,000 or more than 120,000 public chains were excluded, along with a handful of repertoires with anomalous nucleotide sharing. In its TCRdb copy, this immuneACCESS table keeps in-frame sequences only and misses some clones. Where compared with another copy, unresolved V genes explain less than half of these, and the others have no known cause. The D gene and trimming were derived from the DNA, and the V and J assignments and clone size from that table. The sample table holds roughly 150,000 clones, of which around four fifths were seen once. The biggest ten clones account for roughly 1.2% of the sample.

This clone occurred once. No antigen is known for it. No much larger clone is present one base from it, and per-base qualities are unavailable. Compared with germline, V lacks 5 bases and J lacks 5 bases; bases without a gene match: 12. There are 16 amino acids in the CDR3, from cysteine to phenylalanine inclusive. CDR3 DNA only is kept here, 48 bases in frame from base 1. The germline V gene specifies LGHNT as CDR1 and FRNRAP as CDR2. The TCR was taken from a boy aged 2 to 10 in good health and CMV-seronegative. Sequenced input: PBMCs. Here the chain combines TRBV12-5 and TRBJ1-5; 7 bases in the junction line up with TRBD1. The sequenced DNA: TGTGCTAGTGGTGCGACCGGGACAGACTACGATCAGCCCCAGCATTTT. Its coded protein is CASGATGTDYDQPQHF.